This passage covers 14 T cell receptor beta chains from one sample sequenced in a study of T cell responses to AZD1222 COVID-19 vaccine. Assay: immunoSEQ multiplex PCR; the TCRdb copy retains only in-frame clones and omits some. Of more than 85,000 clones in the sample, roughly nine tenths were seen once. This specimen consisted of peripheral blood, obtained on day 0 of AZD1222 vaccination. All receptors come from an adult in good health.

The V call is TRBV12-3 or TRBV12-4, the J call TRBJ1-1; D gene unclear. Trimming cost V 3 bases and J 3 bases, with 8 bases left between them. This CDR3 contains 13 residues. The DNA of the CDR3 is TGTGCCAGCAGTTTGGTCCTGGACACTGAAGCTTTCTTT. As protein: CASSLVLDTEAFF.

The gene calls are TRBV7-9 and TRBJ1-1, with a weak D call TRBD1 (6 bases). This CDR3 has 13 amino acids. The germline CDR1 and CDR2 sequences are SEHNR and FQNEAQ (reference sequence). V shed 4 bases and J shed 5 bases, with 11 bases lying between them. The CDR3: CASSYREGTEAFF. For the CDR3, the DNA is TGTGCCAGCAGCTACAGGGAGGGGACTGAAGCTTTCTTT.

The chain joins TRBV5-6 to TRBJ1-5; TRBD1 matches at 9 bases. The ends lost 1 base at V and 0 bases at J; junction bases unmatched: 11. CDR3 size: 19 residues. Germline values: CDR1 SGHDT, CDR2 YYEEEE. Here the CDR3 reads CASSLWTGQGTYSNQPQHF. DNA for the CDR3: TGTGCCAGCAGCTTGTGGACCGGACAGGGGACTTATAGCAATCAGCCCCAGCATTTT.

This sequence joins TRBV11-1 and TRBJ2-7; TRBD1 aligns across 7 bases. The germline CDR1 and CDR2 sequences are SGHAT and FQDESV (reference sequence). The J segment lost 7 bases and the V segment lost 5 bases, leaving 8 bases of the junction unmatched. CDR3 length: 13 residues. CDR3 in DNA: TGTGCCAGCAGCGTCGGAACAGGGGTTGAGCAGTACTTC. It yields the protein CASSVGTGVEQYF.

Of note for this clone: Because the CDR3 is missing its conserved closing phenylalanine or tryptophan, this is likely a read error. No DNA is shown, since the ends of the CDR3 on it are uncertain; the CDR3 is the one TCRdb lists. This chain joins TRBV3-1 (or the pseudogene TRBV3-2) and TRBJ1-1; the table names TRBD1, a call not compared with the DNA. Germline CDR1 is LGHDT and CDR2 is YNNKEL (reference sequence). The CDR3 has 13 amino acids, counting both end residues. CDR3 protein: CASSFGDRGPPLI.

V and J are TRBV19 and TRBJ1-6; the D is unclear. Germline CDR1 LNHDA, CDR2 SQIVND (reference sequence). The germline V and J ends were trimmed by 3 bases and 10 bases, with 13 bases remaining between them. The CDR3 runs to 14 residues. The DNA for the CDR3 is TGTGCCAGTAGTATTCGCACGGAATACTCACCCCTCCACTTT. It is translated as CASSIRTEYSPLHF.

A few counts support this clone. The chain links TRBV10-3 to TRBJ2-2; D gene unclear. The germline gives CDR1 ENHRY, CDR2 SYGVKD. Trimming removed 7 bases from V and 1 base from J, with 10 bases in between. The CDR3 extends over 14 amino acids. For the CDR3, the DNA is TGTGCCATCAAGAGTAGTCTGAACACCGGGGAGCTGTTTTTT. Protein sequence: CAIKSSLNTGELFF.

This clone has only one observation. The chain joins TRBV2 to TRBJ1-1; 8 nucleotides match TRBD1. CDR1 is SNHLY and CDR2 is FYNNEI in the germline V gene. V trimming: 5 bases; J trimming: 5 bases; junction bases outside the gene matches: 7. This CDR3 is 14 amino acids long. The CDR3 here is CASSLSQGVTEAFF. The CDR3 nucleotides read TGTGCCAGCAGTCTTTCACAGGGGGTAACTGAAGCTTTCTTT.

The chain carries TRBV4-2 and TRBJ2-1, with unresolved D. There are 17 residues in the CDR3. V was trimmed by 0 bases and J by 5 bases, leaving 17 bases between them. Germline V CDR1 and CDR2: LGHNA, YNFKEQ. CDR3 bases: TGTGCCAGCAGCCAAGACTACGCCCGAAGGTTTGACAATGAGCAGTTCTTC. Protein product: CASSQDYARRFDNEQFF.

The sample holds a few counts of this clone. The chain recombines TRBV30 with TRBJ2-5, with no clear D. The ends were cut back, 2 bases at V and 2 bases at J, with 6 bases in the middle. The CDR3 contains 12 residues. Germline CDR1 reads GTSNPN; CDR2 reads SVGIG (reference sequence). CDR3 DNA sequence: TGTGCCTGGAGTTCCATACAAGAGACCCAGTACTTC. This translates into CAWSSIQETQYF.

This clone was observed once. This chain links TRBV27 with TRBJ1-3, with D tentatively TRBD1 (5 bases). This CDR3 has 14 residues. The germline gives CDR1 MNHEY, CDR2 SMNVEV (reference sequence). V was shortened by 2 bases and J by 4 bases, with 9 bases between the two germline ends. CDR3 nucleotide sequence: TGTGCCAGCAGTTTAAGGGGTACAGGAAACACCATATATTTT. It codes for CASSLRGTGNTIYF.

CDR3 loop: CASSNTLASLGTQYF. CDR3 bases: TGTGCCAGCAGTAACACACTAGCTTCGCTTGGAACCCAGTACTTC. The V and J genes are TRBV2 and TRBJ2-5; D perhaps matches TRBD2 (6 bases). V lost 5 bases and J lost 8, with 21 bases in between. Germline V gene lookup returns CDR1 SNHLY and CDR2 FYNNEI. CDR3 size: 15 residues.

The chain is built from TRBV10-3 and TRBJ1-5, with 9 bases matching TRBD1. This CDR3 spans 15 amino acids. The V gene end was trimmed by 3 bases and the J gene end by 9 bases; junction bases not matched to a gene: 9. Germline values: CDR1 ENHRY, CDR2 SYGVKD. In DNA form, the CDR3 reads TGTGCCATCAGTGACAAGGGACAGGGCTCGCGGCCCCAGCATTTT. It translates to CAISDKGQGSRPQHF.

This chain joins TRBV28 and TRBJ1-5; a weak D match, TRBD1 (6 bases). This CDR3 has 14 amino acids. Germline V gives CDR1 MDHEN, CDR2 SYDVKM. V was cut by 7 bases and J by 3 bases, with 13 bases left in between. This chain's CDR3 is CASTSDRNNQPQHF. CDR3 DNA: TGTGCCAGCACCTCCGACAGGAACAATCAGCCCCAGCATTTT.